The 5 T cell receptor beta chains below were found in one sample sequenced in a study of blood T cell repertoires in COVID-19. Produced via immunoSEQ multiplex PCR; TCRdb's table is partial and in-frame only. The sample consists of about 95,000 clones, roughly 89% of them appearing once. The material sequenced was peripheral blood. These receptors all stem from a man aged 60-69 years with COVID-19, enrolled during active disease.

The chain has TRBV27 and TRBJ2-5, with a possible D match to TRBD2 (5 bases). Germline assignment: CDR1 MNHEY and CDR2 SMNVEV (reference sequence). Trimming removed 5 bases at V and 3 bases at J, with 16 bases between. This CDR3 spans 15 amino acids. This chain's CDR3 is CASSPPGVGKETQYF. In DNA form, the CDR3 reads TGTGCCAGCAGTCCCCCCGGGGTTGGGAAAGAGACCCAGTACTTC.

The chain uses TRBV19 and TRBJ2-7; D ambiguous. This CDR3 spans 12 amino acids. Trimming took 6 bases from V and 2 from J, leaving 8 bases between them. Germline lookup yields CDR1 LNHDA and CDR2 SQIVND (reference sequence). In nucleotides, the CDR3 is TGTGCCAGTAGCATCCCGGCCTACGAGCAGTACTTC. Amino acids: CASSIPAYEQYF.

The genes are TRBV19 and TRBJ2-5; 8 bases line up with TRBD2. The junction had 3 bases not matched to a gene; V was cut back by 5 bases and J by 4 bases. Germline CDR1 is LNHDA and CDR2 is SQIVND (reference sequence). The CDR3 has 13 amino acids. CDR3 residues: CASSGLAGETQYF. In nucleotides, the CDR3 is TGTGCCAGTAGTGGCCTAGCGGGAGAGACCCAGTACTTC.

V and J are TRBV4-3 and TRBJ2-2; the match to TRBD2 covers 7 bases. Germline V lookup: CDR1 LGHNA, CDR2 YSLEER. Trimming took 2 bases from V and 3 from J; bases not matched to a gene: 6. There are 16 residues in the CDR3. The CDR3 nucleotides are TGCGCCAGCAGCCAATCCGGGACTACCTACACCGGGGAGCTGTTTTTT. Protein product: CASSQSGTTYTGELFF.

The V call is TRBV19, the J call TRBJ1-4, with a tentative D call TRBD1 (6 bases). V was shortened by 5 bases and J by 6 bases, with 13 bases between the two germline ends. From germline, CDR1 is LNHDA and CDR2 SQIVND (reference sequence). The CDR3 extends over 14 amino acids. The CDR3 region is CASSSQGYDEKLFF. The CDR3 DNA sequence: TGTGCCAGTAGTTCACAGGGTTATGATGAAAAACTGTTTTTT.